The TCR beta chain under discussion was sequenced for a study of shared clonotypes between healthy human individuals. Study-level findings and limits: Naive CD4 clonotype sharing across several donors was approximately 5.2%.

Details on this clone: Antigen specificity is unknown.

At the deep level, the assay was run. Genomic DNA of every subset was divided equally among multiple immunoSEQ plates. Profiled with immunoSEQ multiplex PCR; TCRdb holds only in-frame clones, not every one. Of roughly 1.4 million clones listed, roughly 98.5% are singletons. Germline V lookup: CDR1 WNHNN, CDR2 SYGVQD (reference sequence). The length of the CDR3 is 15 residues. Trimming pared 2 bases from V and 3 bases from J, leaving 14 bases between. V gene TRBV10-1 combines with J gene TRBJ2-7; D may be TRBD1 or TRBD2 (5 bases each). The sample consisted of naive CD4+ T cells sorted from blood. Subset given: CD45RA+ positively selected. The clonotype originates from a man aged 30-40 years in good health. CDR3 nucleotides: TGCGCCAGCAGTGAGGGGTCCGTGGGGGTCTACGAGCAGTACTTC. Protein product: CASSEGSVGVYEQYF.